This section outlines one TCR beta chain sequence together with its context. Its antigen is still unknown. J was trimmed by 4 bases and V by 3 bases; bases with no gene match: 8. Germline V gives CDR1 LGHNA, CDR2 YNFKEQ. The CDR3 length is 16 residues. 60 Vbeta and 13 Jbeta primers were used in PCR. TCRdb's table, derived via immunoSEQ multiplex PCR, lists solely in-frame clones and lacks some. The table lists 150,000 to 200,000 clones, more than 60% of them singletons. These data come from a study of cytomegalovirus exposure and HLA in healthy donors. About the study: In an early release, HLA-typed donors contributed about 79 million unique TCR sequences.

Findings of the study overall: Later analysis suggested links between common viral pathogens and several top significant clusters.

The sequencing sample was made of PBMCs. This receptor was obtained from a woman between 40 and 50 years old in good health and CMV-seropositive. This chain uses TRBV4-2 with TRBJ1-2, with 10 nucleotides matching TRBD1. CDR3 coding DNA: TGTGCCAGCAGCCAGAGTGGACAGGGGGAACTCTATGGCTACACCTTC. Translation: CASSQSGQGELYGYTF.